The 30 T cell receptor beta chains reported below all come from one sample, sequenced in a study of CD8 T cells in ankylosing spondylitis. TCRdb re-called the 5' RACE reads with MiXCR, one entry per CDR3 protein. The top ten clones hold approximately 7% of a sample with about 140,000 distinct CDR3 sequences, 8% to 9% of them seen once. Sequencing was done on a sample of synovial fluid, either unsorted or a sorted T cell fraction (not recorded which). These receptor sequences come from a male donor with ankylosing spondylitis.

This clonotype was picked up a small number of times. The V gene is TRBV6-2 or TRBV6-3, the J gene TRBJ2-7; tentatively, D is TRBD1 or TRBD2 (5 bases each). Germline-derived CDR1 and CDR2 are MNHEY and SVGEGT. This CDR3 region has 14 residues. Between the trimmed V and J ends, which lost 6 bases and 1 base, there was a span of 13 bases. CDR3 protein: CASSDPGPSYEQYF. CDR3 coding DNA: TGTGCCAGCAGCGACCCGGGACCATCCTACGAGCAGTACTTC.

In its sample, this clonotype was seen a few times. V and J are TRBV4-3 and TRBJ1-2, with D perhaps TRBD1 (5 bases). This CDR3 region has 15 residues. Germline CDR1 LGHNA, CDR2 YSLEER. V was trimmed by 3 bases and J by 4 bases, leaving 15 bases between them. CDR3 DNA sequence: TGCGCCAGCAGCCAGGTCGCCGGGGGAAGCTATGGCTACACCTTC. It encodes CASSQVAGGSYGYTF.

The rearrangement links TRBV11-2 to TRBJ2-7, with 8 bases matching TRBD2. The V gene end was trimmed by 0 bases and the J gene end by 3 bases; junction bases not matched to a gene: 4. This CDR3 has 15 amino acids. The germline V gene has CDR1 SGHAT and CDR2 FQNNGV. CDR3 in DNA: TGTGCCAGCAGCTTAGAGGCTAGCGGGTACTACGAGCAGTACTTC. Protein: CASSLEASGYYEQYF.

This clonotype was recorded a few times. This chain joins TRBV7-9 and TRBJ2-4; 9 bases fit TRBD2. This CDR3 is built from 14 residues. With 5 bases clipped from V and 9 bases from J, the junction kept 8 bases outside the gene matches. Germline V CDR1 and CDR2: SEHNR, FQNEAQ (reference sequence). The CDR3 DNA sequence: TGTGCCAGCAGCCTGGGGACTAGCCGCGCCATTCAGTACTTC. Translation: CASSLGTSRAIQYF.

This clonotype was counted many times. The V and J genes are TRBV7-2 and TRBJ1-6; D is undetermined. Trimming cost V 0 bases and J 4 bases, with 7 bases left between them. This CDR3 contains 15 residues. Germline CDR1 SGHTA, CDR2 FQGNSA. This CDR3 reads CASSLALGYNSPLHF. The CDR3 DNA is TGTGCCAGCAGCTTAGCGCTGGGTTATAATTCACCCCTCCACTTT.

This clonotype was seen repeatedly, ten times or more. V is TRBV2 and J is TRBJ2-7; D call uncertain. The CDR3 covers 10 residues. V lost 3 bases and J 4 bases, leaving 1 base between the germline ends. Germline V lookup: CDR1 SNHLY, CDR2 FYNNEI. CDR3 DNA sequence: TGTGCCAGCAGTGAGTACGAGCAGTACTTC. This translates into CASSEYEQYF. The complete variable domain, with remaining parts taken from reference TRBV2 and TRBJ2-7, reads EPEVTQTPSHQVTQMGQEVILRCVPISNHLYFYWYRQILGQKVEFLVSFYNNEISEKSEIFDDQFSVERPDGSNFTLKIRSTKLEDSAMYFCASSEYEQYFGPGTRLTVT.

This clonotype was counted at least ten times. The CDR3 here is CASRAQTNEQFF. Here the CDR3 DNA reads TGTGCCAGCAGGGCTCAGACTAATGAGCAGTTCTTC. The genes are TRBV2 and TRBJ2-1; D is undetermined. The CDR3 is 12 residues long. Germline CDR1 SNHLY, CDR2 FYNNEI. V lost 6 bases, J lost 7 bases, and 10 bases lay in between.

This clonotype was seen more than once but under ten times. V gene TRBV5-8 combines with J gene TRBJ2-3; TRBD1 is a possible D gene (6 bases). The germline V gene encodes CDR1 SGHTS and CDR2 YDEGEE. Trimming removed 4 bases from V and 3 bases from J, with 9 bases in between. The CDR3 runs 13 residues. For the CDR3, the DNA is TGTGCCAGCAGCCTAGGACAGACAGATACGCAGTATTTT. It encodes CASSLGQTDTQYF.

In its sample, this clonotype was seen many times. The genes are TRBV10-3 and TRBJ2-2; perhaps TRBD1 as D (6 bases). The CDR3 totals 14 residues. Germline CDR1 is ENHRY and CDR2 is SYGVKD. With 10 bases removed from V and 4 bases from J, the gap between germline ends came to 16 bases. The CDR3 DNA is TGTGCCACTCTTGCCGGACAGCTCACCGGGGAGCTGTTTTTT. Translated: CATLAGQLTGELFF.

This clonotype was seen at least ten times. The V gene is TRBV28, the J gene TRBJ1-1, with unresolved D. The V gene lost 7 bases and the J gene lost 4 bases, with 13 bases spanning the gap. CDR3 length: 13 residues. The germline V gene has CDR1 MDHEN and CDR2 SYDVKM. CDR3 in DNA: TGTGCCAGCACGTGGAATTTAATCACTGAAGCTTTCTTT. Translation gives CASTWNLITEAFF.

This clonotype was picked up many times. The chain recombines TRBV4-1 with TRBJ2-5; a possible D gene is TRBD2 (6 bases). The CDR3 has 14 residues. The germline V gene encodes CDR1 MGHRA and CDR2 YSYEKL. The V gene lost 5 bases and the J gene lost 1 base, with 11 bases spanning the gap. The CDR3 DNA reads as TGCGCCAGCAGCTTTTCGGGAGTCCAAGAGACCCAGTACTTC. The encoded protein is CASSFSGVQETQYF.

This chain links TRBV6-1 with TRBJ2-1, with D possibly TRBD2 on 6 matching bases. Germline CDR1 is MNHNS and CDR2 is SASEGT. Trimming shortened V by 6 bases and J by 0 bases, and 9 bases separated the two germline ends. CDR3 size: 14 residues. DNA of the CDR3: TGTGCCAGCAGCCGGGACTTCTCCTACAATGAGCAGTTCTTC. Its protein product is CASSRDFSYNEQFF.

The genes are TRBV2 and TRBJ2-1; TRBD2 is a possible D gene (6 bases). Trimming took off 8 bases at V and 8 bases at J, with 22 bases between the two ends. CDR1 SNHLY and CDR2 FYNNEI come from the germline V gene. The CDR3 runs 15 residues. For the CDR3, the DNA is TGTGCCAGCTCAAGGGAGGTGAGCGTGCTCGATGAGCAGTTCTTC. It codes for CASSREVSVLDEQFF. The full variable domain, in which reference TRBV2 and TRBJ2-1 provide the parts outside the CDR3, is EPEVTQTPSHQVTQMGQEVILRCVPISNHLYFYWYRQILGQKVEFLVSFYNNEISEKSEIFDDQFSVERPDGSNFTLKIRSTKLEDSAMYFCASSREVSVLDEQFFGPGTRLTVL.

J is TRBJ2-5 and V is TRBV29-1; 8 nucleotides match TRBD1. The CDR3 totals 13 residues. V shed 5 bases, J shed 4 bases, and the junction held 6 bases outside the gene matches. The germline V gene encodes CDR1 SQVTM and CDR2 ANQGSEA. CDR3 amino acids: CSVNRGSGETQYF. The CDR3 DNA is TGCAGCGTTAACAGGGGGTCGGGAGAGACCCAGTACTTC.

This rearrangement joins TRBV7-9 to TRBJ2-5; D gene ambiguous. CDR1 is SEHNR and CDR2 is FQNEAQ in the germline V gene (reference sequence). This CDR3 region has 14 residues. V was trimmed by 6 bases and J by 4 bases, leaving 15 bases between them. CDR3 protein: CASSKRTVIETQYF. The DNA for the CDR3 is TGTGCCAGCAGTAAACGTACAGTAATAGAGACCCAGTACTTC. The full variable domain, with the rest looked up from reference TRBV7-9 and TRBJ2-5, is DTGVSQNPRHKITKRGQNVTFRCDPISEHNRLYWYRQTLGQGPEFLTYFQNEAQLEKSRLLSDRFSAERPKGSFSTLEIQRTEQGDSAMYLCASSKRTVIETQYFGPGTRLLVL.

The rearrangement joins TRBV20-1 to TRBJ2-1; D remains ambiguous. Germline CDR1 is DFQATT and CDR2 is SNEGSKA (reference sequence). Trimming left V 2 bases short and J 9 bases short, with 17 bases between. This CDR3 is 14 amino acids long. In DNA form, the CDR3 reads TGCAGTGCTAGATGGCTATCGCTAGACGGTGAGCAGTTCTTC. Translation: CSARWLSLDGEQFF.

This clonotype has a handful of counts. The CDR3 sequence is CASRSTGVNSPLHF. DNA of the CDR3: TGTGCCAGCAGATCGACAGGGGTAAATTCACCCCTCCACTTT. This chain connects TRBV6-2 or TRBV6-3 to TRBJ1-6, with 8 bases identical to TRBD1. This CDR3 region has 14 residues. Per the germline V gene, CDR1 is MNHEY and CDR2 is SVGEGT. V lost 6 bases, J lost 7 bases, and 5 bases stayed unmatched.

Many counts were recorded for this clonotype. This chain connects TRBV27 to TRBJ2-2; 15 bases line up with TRBD2. CDR1 and CDR2 from the germline V gene are MNHEY and SMNVEV (reference sequence). V was clipped by 6 bases and J by 0 bases; unmatched bases: 2. The CDR3 is 17 amino acids. CDR3 DNA: TGTGCCAGCAGAGGACTAGCGGGGGGGACGAACACCGGGGAGCTGTTTTTT. This sequence encodes CASRGLAGGTNTGELFF.

This clonotype was recorded at least ten times. The chain uses TRBV20-1 and TRBJ2-3; D unclear. Germline CDR1 reads DFQATT; CDR2 reads SNEGSKA (reference sequence). The CDR3 is 14 residues long. Trimming pared 6 bases from V and 0 bases from J, leaving 13 bases between. DNA for the CDR3: TGCAGTGCGATTACAGTGGCTAGCACAGATACGCAGTATTTT. It yields the protein CSAITVASTDTQYF.

This chain links TRBV7-2 with TRBJ1-1; D unclear. The V end lost 4 bases, the J end lost 2 bases, and 11 bases lay between the germline ends. CDR1 and CDR2 (germline): SGHTA, FQGNSA. There are 14 residues in the CDR3. The CDR3 loop is CASSSLPFNTEAFF. CDR3 DNA: TGTGCCAGCAGCTCCCTTCCATTTAACACTGAAGCTTTCTTT.

V and J are TRBV28 and TRBJ2-2, with D perhaps matching TRBD1 or TRBD2 (6 bases each). From germline, CDR1 is MDHEN and CDR2 SYDVKM. This CDR3 has 18 residues. V lost 5 bases to trimming and J lost 1 base, with 20 bases between them. Here the CDR3 reads CASSRYGIRGVNTGELFF. The CDR3 DNA reads as TGTGCCAGCAGTCGCTACGGGATTAGGGGGGTGAACACCGGGGAGCTGTTTTTT.

This clonotype has only a few counts. A junction end diverges from the germline sequence, so it may reflect a read error. The chain couples TRBV20-1 to TRBJ2-1; tentative D call: TRBD1 (6 bases). The CDR3 runs 15 residues. From germline, CDR1 is DFQATT and CDR2 SNEGSKA (reference sequence). CDR3 amino acids: CSTRFGGEWDNEQFF. The CDR3 coding sequence is TGCAGTACTAGGTTTGGGGGCGAGTGGGACAATGAGCAGTTCTTC.

This clonotype was seen repeatedly, ten times or more. This chain connects TRBV30 to TRBJ1-6, with 8 bases that match TRBD1. Germline assignment: CDR1 GTSNPN and CDR2 SVGIG (reference sequence). The CDR3 sequence is 15 residues long. J was trimmed by 0 bases and V by 3 bases; bases with no gene match: 1. As DNA, the CDR3 is TGTGCCTGGAGACAGGGGGGCTCCTATAATTCACCCCTCCACTTT. Its translation: CAWRQGGSYNSPLHF.

This clonotype was observed many times. The chain combines TRBV20-1 with TRBJ2-7; a weak D match, TRBD1 (5 bases). The CDR3 contains 13 residues. V was trimmed by 3 bases and J by 0 bases, leaving 9 bases between them. CDR1 is DFQATT and CDR2 is SNEGSKA in the germline V gene (reference sequence). The CDR3 sequence is CSARDKNSYEQYF. CDR3 coding DNA: TGCAGTGCTAGGGACAAAAACTCCTACGAGCAGTACTTC.

This clonotype was counted at least ten times. The V and J genes are TRBV27 and TRBJ2-1, with D possibly being TRBD1 (6 bases). Germline-derived CDR1 and CDR2 are MNHEY and SMNVEV (reference sequence). V was trimmed by 5 bases and J by 2 bases, leaving 16 bases between them. This CDR3 region has 16 residues. The DNA for the CDR3 is TGTGCCAGCAGTACGTGGAGAGGGGGAACCTACAATGAGCAGTTCTTC. This gives the protein CASSTWRGGTYNEQFF.

The chain has TRBV14 and TRBJ2-1, with D hard to call. Trimming removed 0 bases from V and 8 bases from J, with 11 bases in between. Germline V CDR1 and CDR2: SGHDN, FVKESK. The length of the CDR3 is 14 residues. This CDR3 reads CASSQDRASYEQFF. CDR3 DNA: TGTGCCAGCAGCCAAGATCGAGCAAGCTATGAGCAGTTCTTC.

This clonotype was seen repeatedly, ten times or more. The V gene is TRBV7-9, the J gene TRBJ2-5, with 8 positions matching TRBD1. Germline trimming cut 5 bases from V and 4 bases from J; bases unmatched to any gene: 9. CDR1 and CDR2 (germline): SEHNR, FQNEAQ (reference sequence). CDR3 size: 15 residues. CDR3 DNA: TGTGCCAGCAGCCCAGGACAGGGTAAGGGAGAGACCCAGTACTTC. Amino acid sequence: CASSPGQGKGETQYF.

At least ten counts were recorded for this clonotype. The rearrangement joins TRBV9 to TRBJ2-4; the D gene is possibly TRBD2 (6 bases). The germline V gene has CDR1 SGDLS and CDR2 YYNGEE. This CDR3 has 14 residues. Trimming left V 0 bases short and J 6 bases short, with 10 bases between. The CDR3 here is CASSVGTTGNIQYF. The CDR3, as DNA: TGTGCCAGCAGCGTAGGGACTACAGGAAACATTCAGTACTTC.

This chain connects TRBV7-2 to TRBJ2-7, with D possibly being TRBD2 (6 bases). V was clipped by 0 bases and J by 5 bases, with 11 bases between them. The germline gives CDR1 SGHTA, CDR2 FQGNSA. The CDR3 is made up of 14 amino acids. CDR3 protein: CASSLAAGRNEQYF. The CDR3 DNA is TGTGCCAGCAGCTTAGCGGCAGGGAGGAACGAGCAGTACTTC.

There are many counts of this clonotype. This rearrangement joins TRBV11-2 to TRBJ2-1, with 14 bases matching TRBD2. Germline V gene lookup returns CDR1 SGHAT and CDR2 FQNNGV. The CDR3 is 18 residues long. The trim removed 5 bases at V and 5 bases at J, leaving 11 bases unmatched. CDR3 bases: TGTGCCAGCAGCCAGCTGATACGGGGACTAGCGGGAGACAATGAGCAGTTCTTC. Translation gives CASSQLIRGLAGDNEQFF.